Below, 23 T cell receptor beta chains from the same sample are listed, as sequenced in a study of beta chain features in type 1 diabetes. Expressed TCRB transcripts were sequenced after all isolated RNA was converted to cDNA. The table came from immunoSEQ multiplex PCR; TCRdb's copy has only in-frame clones and leaves some out. This repertoire shows around 500,000 clones, roughly an eighth found once; its top ten account for 0.04% to 0.05%. The sequencing sample was made of naive CD4+ T cells from blood. The receptors were sampled from a woman between 18 and 29 years old in good health.

This clone was detected ten times or more. The genes are TRBV29-1 and TRBJ2-1; D gene unclear. This CDR3 contains 14 residues. Germline values: CDR1 SQVTM, CDR2 ANQGSEA. Trimming removed 4 bases at V and 0 bases at J, with 10 bases between. The CDR3 is CSVVSGRSYNEQFF. Written as DNA, the CDR3 is TGCAGCGTTGTGTCAGGTCGCTCCTACAATGAGCAGTTCTTC.

A note on this clone: Mismatch with germline at one junction end may stem from a read error. This chain uses TRBV5-1 with TRBJ2-4; a weak D match, TRBD2 (5 bases). Germline CDR1 SGHRS, CDR2 YFSETQ. The CDR3 has 13 amino acids. CDR3 protein: CASRFRESDIQYF. As DNA, the CDR3 is TGCGCCAGCCGCTTCCGGGAATCGGACATTCAGTACTTC.

The chain couples TRBV28 to TRBJ2-3; D gene uncertain. V was pared by 3 bases and J by 2 bases, with 9 bases between. CDR1 MDHEN and CDR2 SYDVKM come from the germline V gene. The CDR3 runs 14 residues. The CDR3 DNA is TGTGCCAGCAGTTTTCGCAGCCTCACAGATACGCAGTATTTT. Translation: CASSFRSLTDTQYF.

In this sample, this clone turned up a few times. The rearrangement uses TRBV25-1 and TRBJ1-4, with a weak D call TRBD1 (6 bases). CDR3 length equals 14 residues. The germline V gene encodes CDR1 MGHDK and CDR2 SYGVNS. V lost 3 bases and J lost 8, with 13 bases in between. In DNA form, the CDR3 reads TGTGCCAGCAGTGAGTTTCAGGGGTTGGAAAAACTGTTTTTT. This translates into CASSEFQGLEKLFF.

The CDR3 here is CASSLGRGPPGRSSYEQYF. CDR3 in DNA: TGTGCCAGCAGCTTAGGGAGAGGACCCCCGGGACGGAGTTCCTACGAGCAGTACTTC. The chain links TRBV7-8 to TRBJ2-7, with D perhaps TRBD1 or TRBD2 (5 bases each). The CDR3 length is 19 residues. CDR1 is SGHVS and CDR2 is FQNEAQ in the germline V gene. V dropped 1 base and J dropped 1 base, with 23 bases sitting between them.

This chain joins TRBV7-3 and TRBJ2-3; D is possibly TRBD1 or TRBD2 (6 bases each). V shed 2 bases and J shed 9 bases, with 15 bases lying between them. Germline CDR1 and CDR2: SGHTA and FQGTGA. This CDR3 is 14 amino acids long. CDR3 in DNA: TGTGCCAGCAGCTTAGGGGGCCCCGCGGGAACGCAGTATTTT. This gives the protein CASSLGGPAGTQYF.

A note on this clone: Other DNA sequences in this sample translate to the same CDR3. The rearrangement uses TRBV5-1 and TRBJ2-1; 13 bases align to TRBD2. The CDR3 is 15 residues long. The germline V gene has CDR1 SGHRS and CDR2 YFSETQ. The V gene end was trimmed by 4 bases and the J gene end by 4 bases; junction bases not matched to a gene: 2. The CDR3 sequence is CASSLGLAGYNEQFF. The CDR3 DNA is TGCGCCAGCAGCCTGGGACTAGCGGGATACAATGAGCAGTTCTTC.

This clone was seen more than once but under ten times. The V and J genes are TRBV7-2 and TRBJ1-5; D is perhaps TRBD1 (6 bases). V was cut by 2 bases and J by 5 bases, with 10 bases left in between. Germline CDR1 reads SGHTA; CDR2 reads FQGNSA. This CDR3 has 14 residues. CDR3 in amino acids: CASSLTGGHQPQHF. CDR3 in DNA: TGTGCCAGCAGCTTAACCGGGGGGCATCAGCCCCAGCATTTT. The entire variable domain, with the rest obtained from reference TRBV7-2 and TRBJ1-5, is as follows: GAGVSQSPSNKVTEKGKDVELRCDPISGHTALYWYRQSLGQGLEFLIYFQGNSAPDKSGLPSDRFSAERTGGSVSTLTIQRTQQEDSAVYLCASSLTGGHQPQHFGDGTRLSIL.

The chain employs TRBV9 and TRBJ2-1; the D gene is possibly TRBD2 (5 bases). The CDR3 is 14 residues long. The germline V gene has CDR1 SGDLS and CDR2 YYNGEE. Trimming shortened V by 3 bases and J by 4 bases, and 11 bases separated the two germline ends. The CDR3 coding sequence is TGTGCCAGCAGCGGGCCGGGGTCATACAATGAGCAGTTCTTC. This sequence encodes CASSGPGSYNEQFF.

CDR3 protein: CASRTPGGRGVEQFF. CDR3 in DNA: TGTGCCAGTAGGACCCCCGGGGGGAGAGGCGTGGAGCAGTTCTTC. The V call is TRBV19, the J call TRBJ2-1, with TRBD2 matching over 7 bases. CDR3 length equals 15 residues. Germline CDR1 LNHDA, CDR2 SQIVND (reference sequence). J lost 10 bases, V lost 6 bases, and 15 bases had no gene match.

This clone was observed a few times. The V gene is TRBV21-1, the J gene TRBJ1-5. TRBV21-1 is an annotated pseudogene. The CDR3 is 12 amino acids. The CDR3 sequence: CASSKGTQPQHF. The CDR3 region has the DNA TGTGCCAGCAGCAAAGGAACTCAGCCCCAGCATTTT.

The J gene is TRBJ2-7, the V gene TRBV9; the D call may be TRBD1 or TRBD2 (5 bases each). The V gene's germline CDR1 is SGDLS and CDR2 YYNGEE. V lost 3 bases and J 6 bases, leaving 19 bases between the germline ends. CDR3 length equals 15 residues. In nucleotides, the CDR3 is TGTGCCAGCAGCGCCGGGACGGTTCAATCGGGCGAGCAGTACTTC. Translation gives CASSAGTVQSGEQYF.

The sample holds a few counts of this clone. J is TRBJ2-3 and V is TRBV10-3; 9 bases fit TRBD1. CDR1 is ENHRY, CDR2 SYGVKD, per germline. The CDR3 covers 16 residues. Losses at the gene ends were 3 bases for V and 7 bases for J; bases not matched to a gene: 11. CDR3 sequence reads: CAISEAPGQGLHTQYF. DNA for the CDR3: TGTGCCATCAGTGAAGCCCCGGGACAGGGCCTTCATACGCAGTATTTT.

In its sample, this clone was seen a few times. This rearrangement joins TRBV28 to TRBJ1-2; D remains ambiguous. There are 14 residues in the CDR3. In germline, CDR1 is MDHEN, CDR2 SYDVKM. Deletions cut 3 bases from V and 3 bases from J, with 11 bases between. This chain's CDR3 is CASSFDWGDYGYTF. The CDR3 DNA reads as TGTGCCAGCAGTTTCGATTGGGGAGACTATGGCTACACCTTC.

The chain links TRBV28 to TRBJ1-4; maybe TRBD1 (5 bases). The V gene lost 5 bases and the J gene lost 7 bases, with 17 bases spanning the gap. The CDR3 runs to 15 residues. Germline CDR1 reads MDHEN; CDR2 reads SYDVKM. The CDR3 loop reads CASSPMGTELEKLFF. The CDR3 nucleotides read TGTGCCAGCAGTCCCATGGGGACGGAGCTTGAAAAACTGTTTTTT.

This clone was counted between two and nine times. This rearrangement joins TRBV4-1 to TRBJ2-5; 8 bases map to TRBD2. The germline V gene has CDR1 MGHRA and CDR2 YSYEKL. V was pared by 4 bases and J by 4 bases, with 11 bases of the junction left unmatched. This CDR3 has 16 residues. The CDR3 sequence: CASSRGGGRVSETQYF. The DNA for the CDR3 is TGCGCCAGCAGCCGGGGCGGGGGGCGAGTTTCAGAGACCCAGTACTTC.

The chain employs TRBV5-6 and TRBJ1-4, with D possibly TRBD1 on 6 matching bases. Germline V gene sequence: CDR1 SGHDT, CDR2 YYEEEE. The CDR3 consists of 14 residues. Deletions cut 4 bases from V and 3 bases from J, with 10 bases between. The CDR3 nucleotides read TGTGCCAGCAGCGCCAGGGGATCTAATGAAAAACTGTTTTTT. This sequence encodes CASSARGSNEKLFF.

This clone was seen more than once but under ten times. CDR3 in amino acids: CASSLGSPAKNIQYF. CDR3 nucleotide sequence: TGTGCCAGCAGCTTAGGGAGTCCCGCCAAAAACATTCAGTACTTC. The chain links TRBV7-2 to TRBJ2-4; D remains unclear. V was clipped by 1 base and J by 1 base, with 8 bases between them. The CDR3 contains 15 residues. Germline loops: CDR1 SGHTA, CDR2 FQGNSA.

The V call is TRBV5-1, the J call TRBJ2-4; no clear D gene. The CDR3 sequence is 14 residues long. Trimming removed 2 bases at V and 1 base at J, with 7 bases between. CDR1 SGHRS and CDR2 YFSETQ come from the germline V gene. The CDR3 DNA reads TGCGCCAGCAGCTTCGAGAGGGCCAAAAACATTCAGTACTTC. Translated: CASSFERAKNIQYF. The whole variable domain, remainder taken from reference TRBV5-1 and TRBJ2-4, is KAGVTQTPRYLIKTRGQQVTLSCSPISGHRSVSWYQQTPGQGLQFLFEYFSETQRNKGNFPGRFSGRQFSNSRSEMNVSTLELGDSALYLCASSFERAKNIQYFGAGTRLSVL.

V gene TRBV7-9 combines with J gene TRBJ2-1; 11 nucleotides line up with TRBD2. The CDR3 contains 17 residues. V lost 6 bases and J lost 0; bases outside the gene matches: 7. The germline V gene has CDR1 SEHNR and CDR2 FQNEAQ (reference sequence). In nucleotides, the CDR3 is TGTGCCAGCAGTTACGGGACTAGCGGAAGCTCCTACAATGAGCAGTTCTTC. Residues: CASSYGTSGSSYNEQFF.

This clone was detected only a few times. V and J are TRBV7-2 and TRBJ2-1; 8 nucleotides align to TRBD1. V was clipped by 3 bases and J by 10 bases; unmatched bases: 5. Per germline, CDR1 SGHTA and CDR2 FQGNSA. This CDR3 comprises 13 residues. The CDR3 loop is CASSFDRGYEQFF. In DNA, the CDR3 is TGTGCCAGCAGCTTTGACAGGGGTTACGAGCAGTTCTTC. Supplemented by reference TRBV7-2 and TRBJ2-1, the full variable domain reads GAGVSQSPSNKVTEKGKDVELRCDPISGHTALYWYRQSLGQGLEFLIYFQGNSAPDKSGLPSDRFSAERTGGSVSTLTIQRTQQEDSAVYLCASSFDRGYEQFFGPGTRLTVL.

This clone was seen only a few times. V gene TRBV5-6 combines with J gene TRBJ2-1; no clear D gene. The germline V and J ends were trimmed by 7 bases and 5 bases, with 10 bases remaining between them. This CDR3 has 12 residues. Germline assignment: CDR1 SGHDT and CDR2 YYEEEE. The CDR3 here is CASQDNNNEQFF. The CDR3 DNA reads as TGTGCCAGCCAAGATAACAACAATGAGCAGTTCTTC.

The J gene is TRBJ2-1, the V gene TRBV18, with D perhaps TRBD2 (6 bases). Trimming stripped 6 bases from V and 1 base from J, with 10 bases between. The CDR3 has 14 amino acids. Germline values: CDR1 KGHSH, CDR2 LQKENI. CDR3 bases: TGTGCCAGCTCGTGGGACTTTTCCTACAATGAGCAGTTCTTC. Encoded protein: CASSWDFSYNEQFF.